This TCR beta chain was sequenced for a study of OX40 agonist ivuxolimab in advanced cancers. Looking at the study overall: Ivuxolimab, which targeted the costimulatory receptor OX40 (CD134), was an agonistic, fully human IgG2 monoclonal antibody. Intravenous ivuxolimab was administered to patients every 2 weeks at six dose levels: 0.01, 0.1, 0.3, 1.5, 3 and 10 mg/kg. Among the approximately 50 dose-escalation patients, around 20 had hepatocellular carcinoma, roughly 15 melanoma, 9 renal cell carcinoma and 9 head and neck cancer. The dose-escalation cohort was roughly 80% male with a mean age of approximately 60 years, ranging from 23 to 79. Patients were allowed to have had prior anti-PD-1, anti-PD-L1 or anti-CTLA-4 therapy, and approximately 40% of the dose-escalation patients had been treated with checkpoint inhibitors. Three dose-escalation patients achieved partial responses, one with hepatocellular carcinoma and two with cutaneous melanoma. Peripheral TCRbeta sequencing aimed to test whether ivuxolimab altered TCR sequence diversity and caused clonal T-cell expansion. The monotherapy dose-escalation portion (N of about 52 patients) of the phase I ivuxolimab trial is reported in the paper. The study at large found these results: Low levels of normalized T-cell clonal expansion were also seen in some patients who did not respond. In partial responders in the 0.1-3.0 mg/kg groups, normalized peripheral clonal expansion was found to be among the lowest, especially among CD8+ T cells. Which antigens the clonally expanded peripheral T cells were specific for was not determined. After ivuxolimab, expanded clones were on average more numerous among CD8+ T cells than among CD4+ T cells. At doses from 0.1 to 3.0 mg/kg, clonal expansion was seen in both CD4+ and CD8+ blood T cells between baseline and week 6.

On this clone itself: Its antigen specificity is not known. One base away there is no much larger clone; base qualities are not given.

Patients with a history of autoimmune disease or receiving systemic immunosuppression were excluded from the trial. In every dose cohort, peripheral blood was drawn for TCR sequencing at baseline, cycle 4 day 1, and cycle 7 day 1. The samples were drawn from a first-in-human, open-label, multicenter phase I dose-escalation trial of ivuxolimab. The trial enrolled adults with locally advanced or metastatic head and neck squamous cell, hepatocellular, melanoma or renal cell carcinoma. Before TCR sequencing, CD4+ and CD8+ T cells were separately sorted from peripheral blood. Genomic DNA was extracted from sorted cells for sequencing of the TCRbeta CDR3 region. The immunoSEQ Assay was used to sequence the TCRbeta CDR3 regions. TCRdb re-hosts the immuneACCESS table, in-frame sequences only. Its copies lack some clones; in the studies checked, an unresolved V gene accounts for under half of them, and the cause for the rest is not known. The sample table contains about 140,000 clones; only one count was recorded for about nine tenths of them. The leading ten clones occupy less than 1.1% of the sample.

This material consisted of CD4+ or CD8+ T cells sorted from blood, taken in a trial of the OX40 agonist ivuxolimab. The receptor's source is an adult with an advanced solid tumor such as melanoma, head and neck, liver or kidney cancer.

The encoded CDR3 is CSVGQNTGELFF. At the DNA level, the sequence is TGCAGCGTTGGTCAGAACACCGGGGAGCTGTTTTTT. The V and J genes are TRBV29-1 and TRBJ2-2; there is no confident call for the D gene. Sequences SQVTM (CDR1) and ANQGSEA (CDR2) are obtained from the germline V gene. The CDR3 goes from the cysteine to the phenylalanine over 12 residues. The sequence is cut down to CDR3 DNA, 36 bases in frame from base 1. The junction shows trimming of 4 bases on V and 1 base on J, plus 4 bases between the germline ends.